This T cell receptor beta chain was recovered during a study of CD8+ T cells in alopecia areata. Turning to this clone: What it recognizes is unknown.

Deletions cut 1 base from V and 3 bases from J, with 10 bases between. The CDR3 sequence is 15 residues long. Germline lookup yields CDR1 SGHDT and CDR2 YYEEEE. Treatment reported: oral pan-JAK inhibitor, 5-10 mg twice daily. As part of sample collection, lesional scalp punch biopsies and peripheral blood were taken from alopecia areata patients. It was cDNA, reverse transcribed from extracted RNA, that served as the sequencing template. Sequencing was performed with immunoSEQ multiplex PCR; in TCRdb, only in-frame clones are kept and a portion is missing. Here the sample spans around 100,000 clones, roughly three fifths being singletons. Findings and limits, study-wide: Sequencing of scalp tissue also captures the resident alphabeta T cells of normal skin.

The TCR comes from a human donor with alopecia areata. The chain employs TRBV5-6 and TRBJ1-4; D unclear. Specimen: CD8+ T cells sorted from blood, collected at week 24, from a patient treated with tofacitinib. CDR3 bases: TGTGCCAGCAGCTTGTGGGCGGCGGCTAATGAAAAACTGTTTTTT. Translated: CASSLWAAANEKLFF.